The 20 T cell receptor beta chains below all came from one sample that was sequenced in a study of T cells in localized non-small cell lung cancer. Data came from immunoSEQ multiplex PCR; TCRdb stores just in-frame clones and leaves some out. The data contain about 60,000 clones, roughly 90% of them singletons. Sequences were derived from peripheral blood, sampled before any cancer treatment. The receptors were sampled from a woman aged 35-75 years with stage I lung adenocarcinoma.

V gene TRBV27 combines with J gene TRBJ2-2, with D tentatively TRBD2 (6 bases). Trimming pared 4 bases from V and 4 bases from J, leaving 13 bases between. The CDR3 contains 15 residues. The germline gives CDR1 MNHEY, CDR2 SMNVEV (reference sequence). The CDR3, as DNA: TGTGCCAGCAGTTCGTACGCGGGATCCACCGGGGAGCTGTTTTTT. Encoded protein: CASSSYAGSTGELFF.

This rearrangement joins TRBV29-1 to TRBJ1-2; TRBD1 matches at 8 bases. V was clipped by 0 bases and J by 4 bases; unmatched bases: 1. The CDR3 has 13 amino acids. The germline gives CDR1 SQVTM, CDR2 ANQGSEA. In DNA, the CDR3 is TGCAGCGTTGAAGAGGGACAGGCCTATGGCTACACCTTC. This gives the protein CSVEEGQAYGYTF.

The gene calls are TRBV7-2 and TRBJ1-1; D unresolved. With 0 bases removed from V and 0 bases from J, the gap between germline ends came to 11 bases. The CDR3 sequence is 16 residues long. CDR1 and CDR2 (germline): SGHTA, FQGNSA. The CDR3 protein is CASSLASSQMNTEAFF. The CDR3 bases are TGTGCCAGCAGCTTAGCTAGTTCTCAGATGAACACTGAAGCTTTCTTT. The complete variable domain, with remaining parts taken from reference TRBV7-2 and TRBJ1-1, reads GAGVSQSPSNKVTEKGKDVELRCDPISGHTALYWYRQSLGQGLEFLIYFQGNSAPDKSGLPSDRFSAERTGGSVSTLTIQRTQQEDSAVYLCASSLASSQMNTEAFFGQGTRLTVV.

This chain links TRBV7-6 with TRBJ1-2; unclear D gene. V was cut by 3 bases and J by 4 bases, with 9 bases left in between. This CDR3 comprises 13 residues. Germline values: CDR1 SGHVS, CDR2 FNYEAQ. The CDR3 loop reads CASSFKGGYGYTF. CDR3 coding DNA: TGTGCCAGCAGCTTCAAGGGAGGCTATGGCTACACCTTC. Together with reference TRBV7-6 and TRBJ1-2, the CDR3 gives the full variable domain: GAGVSQSPRYKVTKRGQDVALRCDPISGHVSLYWYRQALGQGPEFLTYFNYEAQQDKSGLPNDRFSAERPEGSISTLTIQRTEQRDSAMYRCASSFKGGYGYTFGSGTRLTVV.

The chain has TRBV5-6 and TRBJ2-3; 15 bases line up with TRBD2. The CDR3 is 19 amino acids. Germline trimming cut 2 bases from V and 0 bases from J; bases unmatched to any gene: 7. Per germline, CDR1 SGHDT and CDR2 YYEEEE. The chain's CDR3 is CASSLWTSGGASSTDTQYF. CDR3 nucleotide sequence: TGTGCCAGCAGCTTATGGACTAGCGGGGGGGCCTCTAGCACAGATACGCAGTATTTT.

This rearrangement joins TRBV27 to TRBJ1-2; 8 bases line up with TRBD1. The trim removed 2 bases at V and 4 bases at J, leaving 12 bases unmatched. CDR3 length: 17 amino acids. CDR1 and CDR2 from the germline V gene are MNHEY and SMNVEV (reference sequence). In DNA, the CDR3 is TGTGCCAGCAGTTTAGGAGGACAGGGATTGTCTGTCTATGGCTACACCTTC. Translation: CASSLGGQGLSVYGYTF.

This clone was counted once. The chain carries TRBV30 and TRBJ2-5, with a weak D call TRBD1 (5 bases). Germline V gene sequence: CDR1 GTSNPN, CDR2 SVGIG (reference sequence). The V end lost 0 bases, the J end lost 5 bases, and 7 bases lay between the germline ends. This CDR3 region has 12 residues. Here the CDR3 DNA reads TGTGCCTGGAGTGTAGGGGTGGAGACCCAGTACTTC. Its protein product is CAWSVGVETQYF.

This clone was seen just once. V gene TRBV28 combines with J gene TRBJ2-4; 8 nucleotides align to TRBD1. The J segment lost 7 bases and the V segment lost 5 bases, leaving 10 bases of the junction unmatched. The CDR3 totals 15 residues. Germline CDR1 is MDHEN and CDR2 is SYDVKM. The CDR3 is CASSDDRGRDNIQYF. The CDR3 DNA reads TGTGCCAGCAGTGATGACAGGGGCCGGGATAACATTCAGTACTTC.

V gene TRBV7-8 combines with J gene TRBJ2-2, with D tentatively TRBD2 (6 bases). CDR3 length: 17 residues. The V gene lost 5 bases and the J gene lost 8 bases, with 24 bases spanning the gap. CDR1 and CDR2 from the germline V gene are SGHVS and FQNEAQ. DNA for the CDR3: TGTGCCAGCAGCGAACCTCTTCGACTAGGAAGGAAAGGGGAGCTGTTTTTT. Translation gives CASSEPLRLGRKGELFF.

Written as DNA, the CDR3 is TGTGCCAGCAGCTCCTCGGGAGGAGGACACGAGCAGTACTTC. Translating gives CASSSSGGGHEQYF. The V gene is TRBV7-3, the J gene TRBJ2-7, with TRBD2 matching 7 bases. V lost 4 bases to trimming and J lost 5 bases; unmatched junction nucleotides: 8. Germline-derived CDR1 and CDR2 are SGHTA and FQGTGA. The CDR3 has 14 residues.

Here the CDR3 reads CASSLTGVIYEQYF. The CDR3 DNA sequence: TGTGCCAGCAGCTTGACAGGGGTGATCTACGAGCAGTACTTC. V and J are TRBV5-8 and TRBJ2-7; 7 bases are shared with TRBD1. Trimming at V came to 1 base and at J to 3 bases, leaving 4 bases not matched to a gene. Germline assignment: CDR1 SGHTS and CDR2 YDEGEE. The CDR3 length is 14 residues. The whole variable domain, remainder taken from reference TRBV5-8 and TRBJ2-7, is EAGVTQSPTHLIKTRGQQATLRCSPISGHTSVYWYQQALGLGLQFLLWYDEGEERNRGNFPPRFSGRQFPNYSSELNVNALELEDSALYLCASSLTGVIYEQYFGPGTRLTVT.

The rearrangement links TRBV7-2 to TRBJ2-7; D is ambiguous. Deletions cut 0 bases from V and 1 base from J, with 13 bases between. The CDR3 has 16 residues. Germline values: CDR1 SGHTA, CDR2 FQGNSA. This chain's CDR3 is CASSLAPAGLSYEQYF. The CDR3 DNA reads as TGTGCCAGCAGCTTAGCCCCGGCAGGCCTGTCCTACGAGCAGTACTTC.

The gene calls are TRBV10-3 and TRBJ1-1, with 7 bases identical to TRBD1. The CDR3 has 16 residues. Germline V gene lookup returns CDR1 ENHRY and CDR2 SYGVKD. Losses at the gene ends were 6 bases for V and 1 base for J; bases not matched to a gene: 11. The CDR3 nucleotides are TGTGCCATCAGCTACCGGACAGGCCTCCCGAACACTGAAGCTTTCTTT. Encoded protein: CAISYRTGLPNTEAFF.

The chain couples TRBV5-1 to TRBJ1-2, with a weak D call TRBD1 (5 bases). The CDR3 covers 12 residues. V gave up 1 base and J gave up 8 bases, with 9 bases separating them. Germline CDR1 SGHRS, CDR2 YFSETQ. This CDR3 reads CASSLQGDGYTF. The DNA for the CDR3 is TGCGCCAGCAGCTTGCAGGGTGACGGCTACACCTTC.

This clone has a single count. The V call is TRBV12-5, the J call TRBJ2-5; 10 nucleotides line up with TRBD1. The CDR3 runs to 16 residues. Germline values: CDR1 LGHNT, CDR2 FRNRAP. V shed 4 bases and J 1 base; nucleotides not matched to a gene: 6. For the CDR3, the DNA is TGTGCTAGTGGTTGGGGGGACAGGGGTTCCCAAGAGACCCAGTACTTC. Its protein product is CASGWGDRGSQETQYF.

J is TRBJ2-7 and V is TRBV18, with a possible D match to TRBD1 (6 bases). This CDR3 has 13 residues. Germline V gives CDR1 KGHSH, CDR2 LQKENI. V was shortened by 4 bases and J by 2 bases, with 9 bases between the two germline ends. CDR3 DNA: TGTGCCAGCTCACTGGACAGAACCTACGAGCAGTACTTC. Protein: CASSLDRTYEQYF.

V and J are TRBV6-1 and TRBJ1-1, with 9 bases fitting TRBD1. V gave up 0 bases and J gave up 4 bases; unmatched junction bases: 6. Looked up from germline, CDR1 is MNHNS and CDR2 is SASEGT. CDR3 size: 16 residues. The CDR3 is CASSEAGQGYRTEAFF. CDR3 DNA sequence: TGTGCCAGCAGTGAAGCGGGACAGGGCTACCGCACTGAAGCTTTCTTT.

V is TRBV7-3 and J is TRBJ2-3; 13 nucleotides match TRBD2. This CDR3 is 18 amino acids long. Germline CDR1 and CDR2: SGHTA and FQGTGA. With V trimmed by 4 bases and J by 5 bases, 12 bases remained unmatched. The CDR3 is CASSSYLGLAGALDTQYF. In nucleotides, the CDR3 is TGTGCCAGCAGCTCCTACCTCGGACTAGCGGGAGCCCTAGATACGCAGTATTTT.

The chain carries TRBV7-9 and TRBJ1-4; the D is unclear. Germline values: CDR1 SEHNR, CDR2 FQNEAQ (reference sequence). The CDR3 has 12 amino acids. V lost 5 bases, J lost 7 bases, and 8 bases lay in between. CDR3 loop: CASSPSGEKLFF. In DNA, the CDR3 is TGTGCCAGCAGCCCATCAGGTGAAAAACTGTTTTTT.

The V and J genes are TRBV4-1 and TRBJ1-5, with D uncertain. The CDR3 consists of 15 residues. Per the germline V gene, CDR1 is MGHRA and CDR2 is YSYEKL. Trimming removed 3 bases at V and 10 bases at J, with 19 bases between. CDR3 loop: CASSQDDGPPGPQHF. CDR3 in DNA: TGCGCCAGCAGCCAGGATGACGGACCACCGGGACCCCAGCATTTT.